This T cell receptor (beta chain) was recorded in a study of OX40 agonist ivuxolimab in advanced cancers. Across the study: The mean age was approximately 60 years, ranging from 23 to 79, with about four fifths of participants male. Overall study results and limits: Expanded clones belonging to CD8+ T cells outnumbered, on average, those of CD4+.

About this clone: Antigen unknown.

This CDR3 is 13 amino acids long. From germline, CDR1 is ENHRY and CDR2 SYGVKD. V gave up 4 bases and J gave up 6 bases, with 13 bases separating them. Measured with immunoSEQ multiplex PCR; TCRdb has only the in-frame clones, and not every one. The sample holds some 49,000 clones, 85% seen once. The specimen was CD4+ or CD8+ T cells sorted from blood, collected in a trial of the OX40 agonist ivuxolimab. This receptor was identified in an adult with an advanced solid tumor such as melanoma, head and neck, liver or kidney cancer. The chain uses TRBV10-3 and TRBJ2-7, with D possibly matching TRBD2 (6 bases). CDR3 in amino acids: CAISAEGVSEQYV. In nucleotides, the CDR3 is TGTGCCATCAGTGCGGAGGGTGTCTCCGAGCAGTACGTC.